These 11 T cell receptor beta chains share one sample of origin, sequenced in a study of T cell responses to AZD1222 COVID-19 vaccine. The repertoire was sequenced with immunoSEQ multiplex PCR; TCRdb's copy has only in-frame clones and lacks some. This table has about 190,000 clones, around 90% appearing once. Material: peripheral blood, obtained on day 0 of AZD1222 vaccination. The receptors here all came from an adult in good health.

The chain has TRBV7-2 and TRBJ2-7; tentatively, D is TRBD1 or TRBD2 (5 bases each). This CDR3 has 13 residues. Looked up from germline, CDR1 is SGHTA and CDR2 is FQGNSA. V was pared by 1 base and J by 3 bases, with 7 bases between. CDR3 protein: CASSLGDGYEQYF. In DNA form, the CDR3 reads TGTGCCAGCAGCTTAGGGGACGGCTACGAGCAGTACTTC.

The chain's CDR3 is CASSVAKGQETQYF. In DNA form, the CDR3 reads TGTGCCAGCAGCGTAGCTAAGGGCCAAGAGACCCAGTACTTC. The chain joins TRBV9 to TRBJ2-5; D is unclear. This CDR3 is 14 amino acids long. CDR1 SGDLS and CDR2 YYNGEE come from the germline V gene. Between the trimmed V and J ends, which lost 0 bases and 1 base, there was a span of 7 bases.

V usage is TRBV9 and J usage is TRBJ2-1; D may be TRBD1 (6 bases). The CDR3 is made up of 17 amino acids. Per germline, CDR1 SGDLS and CDR2 YYNGEE. Trimming removed 4 bases at V and 3 bases at J, with 20 bases between. Here the CDR3 reads CASSPGTTGIHYNEQFF. The DNA for the CDR3 is TGTGCCAGCAGCCCTGGAACCACAGGGATACACTACAATGAGCAGTTCTTC.

The chain couples TRBV19 to TRBJ1-5, with D possibly matching TRBD1 (6 bases). The CDR3 totals 14 residues. The germline CDR1 and CDR2 sequences are LNHDA and SQIVND (reference sequence). V was trimmed by 6 bases and J by 3 bases, leaving 12 bases between them. The CDR3 DNA follows: TGTGCCAGTAGGAACACAGGGATCAATCAGCCCCAGCATTTT. This translates into CASRNTGINQPQHF.

The chain has TRBV7-9 and TRBJ2-5; tentative D call: TRBD2 (6 bases). From germline, CDR1 is SEHNR and CDR2 FQNEAQ (reference sequence). Trimming took off 5 bases at V and 0 bases at J, with 10 bases between the two ends. This CDR3 has 14 residues. This CDR3 reads CASSRGTDQETQYF. CDR3 DNA: TGTGCCAGCAGCCGCGGGACGGACCAAGAGACCCAGTACTTC.

V and J are TRBV27 and TRBJ2-7; D remains unclear. V was pared by 0 bases and J by 4 bases, with 7 bases between. This CDR3 comprises 13 residues. Germline V gene data show CDR1 as MNHEY and CDR2 as SMNVEV (reference sequence). The CDR3 DNA sequence: TGTGCCAGCAGTTTATCGGCTGGTTACGAGCAGTACTTC. Encoded protein: CASSLSAGYEQYF.

This chain joins TRBV5-6 and TRBJ1-4, with 8 nucleotides matching TRBD1. CDR1 SGHDT and CDR2 YYEEEE come from the germline V gene. This CDR3 has 15 residues. Trimming at V came to 4 bases and at J to 4 bases, leaving 6 bases not matched to a gene. The CDR3 loop reads CASSATQGGNEKLFF. The CDR3 DNA is TGTGCCAGCAGCGCGACACAGGGGGGTAATGAAAAACTGTTTTTT.

V gene TRBV4-1 combines with J gene TRBJ2-7; TRBD2 matches at 7 bases. The CDR3 is 17 residues long. V trimming: 2 bases; J trimming: 1 base; junction bases outside the gene matches: 11. Germline V gene data show CDR1 as MGHRA and CDR2 as YSYEKL. DNA of the CDR3: TGCGCCAGCAGCCAAAGGTCGCTAGCGGAAGTATCCTACGAGCAGTACTTC. Translated: CASSQRSLAEVSYEQYF.

The chain employs TRBV5-1 and TRBJ1-2; 7 nucleotides line up with TRBD1. This CDR3 is 14 amino acids long. Germline V gene lookup returns CDR1 SGHRS and CDR2 YFSETQ. V dropped 0 bases and J dropped 5; count of bases not matched to a gene: 4. CDR3 DNA sequence: TGCGCCAGCAGCTTGGGGGGGACAGCTTATGGCTACACCTTC. This gives the protein CASSLGGTAYGYTF.

This clone has just one count. The rearrangement links TRBV7-3 to TRBJ1-2; TRBD1 aligns across 9 bases. The germline V gene has CDR1 SGHTA and CDR2 FQGTGA. J was trimmed by 3 bases and V by 3 bases; bases with no gene match: 5. The CDR3 sequence is 15 residues long. DNA of the CDR3: TGTGCCAGCAGCTTGACAGGGGGTAGCGACTATGGCTACACCTTC. Translating it yields CASSLTGGSDYGYTF.

The gene calls are TRBV7-3 and TRBJ2-6, with D possibly matching TRBD2 (5 bases). This CDR3 has 15 amino acids. The V gene's germline CDR1 is SGHTA and CDR2 FQGTGA. Trimming removed 6 bases at V and 2 bases at J, with 11 bases between. CDR3 sequence reads: CASRPDGAGANVLTF. The CDR3 DNA reads as TGTGCCAGCAGGCCCGACGGGGCTGGGGCCAACGTCCTGACTTTC.